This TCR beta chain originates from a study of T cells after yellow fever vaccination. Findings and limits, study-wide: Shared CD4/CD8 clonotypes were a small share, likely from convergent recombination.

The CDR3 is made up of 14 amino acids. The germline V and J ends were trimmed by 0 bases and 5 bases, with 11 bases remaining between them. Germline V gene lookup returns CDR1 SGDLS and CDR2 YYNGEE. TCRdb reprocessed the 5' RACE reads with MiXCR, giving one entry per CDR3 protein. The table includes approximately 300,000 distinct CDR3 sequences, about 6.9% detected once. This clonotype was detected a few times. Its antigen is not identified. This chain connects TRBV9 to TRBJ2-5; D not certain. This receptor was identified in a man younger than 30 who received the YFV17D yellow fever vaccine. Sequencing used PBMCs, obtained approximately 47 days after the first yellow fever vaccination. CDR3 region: CASSVGARPETQYF. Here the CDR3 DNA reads TGTGCCAGCAGCGTAGGGGCGAGGCCTGAGACCCAGTACTTC.